The 32 T cell receptor beta chains listed next were all sequenced from one sample in a study of molecular identifiers for immune sequencing clone quantification. MiXCR, run by TCRdb on the PCR reads, gives a single entry per CDR3 protein. Here the sample spans 490,000 or so distinct CDR3 sequences, around 23% being singletons. The source material was naive CD8+ T cells from blood, with Jurkat cell RNA spiked in. The subset: FACS-sorted CD8+CD4-CCR7+CD45RA+ naive T cells. These receptors were obtained from a human donor in good health. Some libraries in this study had Jurkat cell RNA spiked in.

This clonotype was found many times. This chain joins TRBV28 and TRBJ2-7; 9 bases are a match to TRBD2. CDR1 is MDHEN, CDR2 SYDVKM, per germline. V lost 5 bases to trimming and J lost 6 bases; unmatched junction nucleotides: 8. This CDR3 region has 14 residues. DNA for the CDR3: TGTGCCAGCAGTCCCCTAGCGGGACCCGGCGAGCAGTACTTC. Its protein product is CASSPLAGPGEQYF.

This clonotype showed up just a few times. The chain carries TRBV9 and TRBJ2-7, with D perhaps assigned TRBD1 or TRBD2 (5 bases each). Trimming shortened V by 3 bases and J by 3 bases, and 13 bases separated the two germline ends. The CDR3 runs to 14 residues. The germline V gene has CDR1 SGDLS and CDR2 YYNGEE. The CDR3 sequence: CASSAGTDYYEQYF. As DNA, the CDR3 is TGTGCCAGCAGCGCAGGGACGGATTACTACGAGCAGTACTTC.

This clonotype was counted at least ten times. The gene calls are TRBV7-2 and TRBJ1-1, with 8 bases matching TRBD1. The germline gives CDR1 SGHTA, CDR2 FQGNSA. The CDR3 consists of 15 residues. V dropped 0 bases and J dropped 2; count of bases not matched to a gene: 2. CDR3 in amino acids: CASSLATGDNTEAFF. For the CDR3, the DNA is TGTGCCAGCAGCTTAGCGACAGGGGATAACACTGAAGCTTTCTTT.

This clonotype has at least ten counts. The chain links TRBV7-9 to TRBJ2-3; TRBD2 matches at 7 bases. After removal of 2 bases from V and 0 bases from J, the junction contained 2 bases not matched to a gene. The V gene's germline CDR1 is SEHNR and CDR2 FQNEAQ (reference sequence). The CDR3 covers 15 residues. CDR3 sequence reads: CASSLLAVSTDTQYF. In nucleotides, the CDR3 is TGTGCCAGCAGCTTACTAGCGGTTAGCACAGATACGCAGTATTTT.

The chain combines TRBV20-1 with TRBJ1-4; D perhaps matches TRBD1 (6 bases). V lost 0 bases, J lost 3 bases, and 20 bases lay in between. The CDR3 length is 18 residues. CDR1 and CDR2 (germline): DFQATT, SNEGSKA (reference sequence). The CDR3 protein is CSARDSTPNRVPNEKLFF. The CDR3 DNA is TGCAGTGCTAGAGATTCCACTCCAAACAGGGTTCCTAATGAAAAACTGTTTTTT.

As for this clonotype: With a much larger clone just one base away, this may be a read error. V usage is TRBV5-3 and J usage is TRBJ1-4; no clear D. TRBV5-3 is an ORF, and what it does is uncertain. The V end was cut by 8 bases, the J end by 0 bases, with 20 bases between. This CDR3 has 17 residues. CDR3 in amino acids: CASSPEGQCATNEKLFF. DNA for the CDR3: TGTGCCAGCAGCCCGGAGGGTCAGTGTGCAACTAATGAAAAACTGTTTTTT.

The chain recombines TRBV7-9 with TRBJ2-3; the D gene is possibly TRBD1 (6 bases). Trimming removed 5 bases at V and 0 bases at J, with 24 bases between. CDR1 and CDR2 from the germline V gene are SEHNR and FQNEAQ (reference sequence). The CDR3 spans 19 residues. DNA of the CDR3: TGTGCCAGCAGCGTCGTAGGGACATGGGCTGGGGGAAGCACAGATACGCAGTATTTT. Encoded protein: CASSVVGTWAGGSTDTQYF.

This clonotype was seen many times. The chain combines TRBV20-1 with TRBJ2-7, with D possibly matching TRBD2 (5 bases). This CDR3 has 15 amino acids. The germline gives CDR1 DFQATT, CDR2 SNEGSKA (reference sequence). V was clipped by 0 bases and J by 3 bases, with 15 bases between them. CDR3 region: CSARESGMGFYEQYF. The CDR3 region has the DNA TGCAGTGCTAGAGAATCCGGGATGGGGTTCTACGAGCAGTACTTC.

This clonotype showed up just once. A read error is possible here, since a much larger clone lies one base away. This rearrangement joins TRBV6-1 to TRBJ1-5; tentatively, D is TRBD1 (6 bases). CDR3 size: 15 residues. Germline loops: CDR1 MNHNS, CDR2 SASEGT. This CDR3 reads CASSDSRGFNQPQQF. CDR3 in DNA: TGTGCCAGCAGTGACTCCAGGGGATTCAATCAGCCCCAGCAGTTT.

As to this clonotype: The CDR3 end shows no conserved phenylalanine or tryptophan, and so a read error is likely. V and J are TRBV4-1 and TRBJ1-5; no firm D call. The germline V gene encodes CDR1 MGHRA and CDR2 YSYEKL. The ends were cut back, 1 base at V and 5 bases at J, with 6 bases in the middle. CDR3 length: 13 residues. The CDR3 DNA follows: TGCGCCAGCAGCCAAGTCGGGGATCAGCCCCAGCATCTT. Protein product: CASSQVGDQPQHL.

This clonotype was seen more than once but under ten times. The rearrangement links TRBV12-3 or TRBV12-4 to TRBJ2-5, with D perhaps TRBD2 (6 bases). The V end lost 7 bases, the J end lost 4 bases, and 7 bases lay between the germline ends. The CDR3 has 11 amino acids. CDR3 bases: TGTGCCAGCAAGGGAGGAGAGACCCAGTACTTC. Its protein is CASKGGETQYF.

The V call is TRBV5-1, the J call TRBJ2-3; 12 nucleotides match TRBD2. The V gene's germline CDR1 is SGHRS and CDR2 YFSETQ. Trimming cost V 4 bases and J 2 bases; bases outside gene matches: 8. The CDR3 is 17 amino acids. CDR3: CASSSGLAGPPTDTQYF. CDR3 nucleotide sequence: TGCGCCAGCAGCAGCGGACTAGCGGGGCCCCCCACAGATACGCAGTATTTT. Looking up the rest from reference TRBV5-1 and TRBJ2-3 gives the full variable domain: KAGVTQTPRYLIKTRGQQVTLSCSPISGHRSVSWYQQTPGQGLQFLFEYFSETQRNKGNFPGRFSGRQFSNSRSEMNVSTLELGDSALYLCASSSGLAGPPTDTQYFGPGTRLTVL.

Comments on this clonotype: The junction departs from the called germline gene at one end, perhaps through a read error. The chain links TRBV12-3 or TRBV12-4 to TRBJ2-3; TRBD2 agrees at 12 bases. This CDR3 spans 14 amino acids. This CDR3 reads CASSLTSGGDTKYF. DNA for the CDR3: TGTGCCAGCAGTTTGACTAGCGGGGGAGATACGAAGTATTTT.

Comment on this clonotype: The junction does not match germline at one end; this may be a read error. J is TRBJ1-1 and V is TRBV5-4; 8 bases are a match to TRBD1. CDR1 is SGHNT, CDR2 YYREEE, per germline (reference sequence). CDR3 length: 13 amino acids. CDR3 coding DNA: TGTGCCATCAGCTATACAGGGGGCACTGAAGCTTTCTTT. It specifies CAISYTGGTEAFF.

The chain couples TRBV6-2 or TRBV6-3 to TRBJ2-1, with D perhaps TRBD2 (5 bases). The germline V gene has CDR1 MNHEY and CDR2 SVGEGT. This CDR3 has 15 amino acids. V was trimmed by 8 bases and J by 8 bases, leaving 22 bases between them. As DNA, the CDR3 is TGTGCCAGCGAAACACAAAAGGGAGTCCAGCATGAGCAGTTCTTC. Its protein is CASETQKGVQHEQFF.

Ten or more counts support this clonotype. The rearrangement uses TRBV29-1 and TRBJ2-3; D might be TRBD1 (6 bases). Trimming removed 3 bases from V and 2 bases from J, with 9 bases in between. CDR1 is SQVTM and CDR2 is ANQGSEA in the germline V gene. The CDR3 is 13 residues long. CDR3 sequence reads: CSVEGAPTDTQYF. The CDR3 bases are TGCAGCGTTGAGGGGGCCCCCACAGATACGCAGTATTTT.

The chain recombines TRBV20-1 with TRBJ2-3, with TRBD2 identical over 7 bases. Germline V gene sequence: CDR1 DFQATT, CDR2 SNEGSKA (reference sequence). The ends lost 3 bases at V and 2 bases at J; junction bases unmatched: 14. The CDR3 contains 17 residues. CDR3 sequence (DNA): TGCAGTGCTAGCCCCAACGTTTTAAGCGGGGACACAGATACGCAGTATTTT. Translation gives CSASPNVLSGDTDTQYF.

This clonotype was seen many times. The chain carries TRBV5-4 and TRBJ2-3, with TRBD2 matching 13 bases. The V segment lost 3 bases and the J segment 4 bases; nucleotides outside the gene matches: 5. This CDR3 is built from 16 residues. Per germline, CDR1 SGHNT and CDR2 YYREEE (reference sequence). In DNA form, the CDR3 reads TGTGCCAGCAGCTCTCCGGGACTAGCGGGATCAGATACGCAGTATTTT. It codes for CASSSPGLAGSDTQYF.

This chain connects TRBV20-1 to TRBJ1-6; 7 bases are a match to TRBD1. The CDR3 loop spans 13 amino acids. J was trimmed by 6 bases and V by 5 bases; bases with no gene match: 4. CDR1 is DFQATT and CDR2 is SNEGSKA in the germline V gene (reference sequence). Here the CDR3 reads CSASHRGNSPLHF. The CDR3 DNA reads TGCAGTGCTTCACACAGGGGTAATTCACCCCTCCACTTT.

This clonotype has just a few counts. The chain employs TRBV6-1 and TRBJ1-3, with D tentatively TRBD1 (5 bases). The V end was cut by 3 bases, the J end by 0 bases, with 12 bases between. CDR1 is MNHNS, CDR2 SASEGT, per germline. The CDR3 spans 16 residues. The CDR3 bases are TGTGCCAGCAGTGAGGACATCGCCAGCTCTGGAAACACCATATATTTT. It encodes CASSEDIASSGNTIYF.

This clonotype was seen at least ten times. The rearrangement uses TRBV7-8 and TRBJ2-3; no definite D call. V was clipped by 0 bases and J by 2 bases, with 12 bases between them. This CDR3 is built from 16 residues. Germline CDR1 is SGHVS and CDR2 is FQNEAQ. This CDR3 reads CASSLAPGPTTDTQYF. The CDR3 bases are TGTGCCAGCAGCTTAGCTCCGGGTCCGACCACAGATACGCAGTATTTT.

As regards this clonotype: A junction end diverges from the germline sequence, so it may reflect a read error. The chain has TRBV25-1 and TRBJ2-2; D might be TRBD2 (6 bases). CDR3 length: 15 residues. CDR1 is MGHDK, CDR2 SYGVNS, per germline. CDR3 in amino acids: CASSEPPGYTGGLFF. CDR3 DNA sequence: TGTGCCAGCAGTGAACCCCCCGGGTACACCGGGGGGCTGTTTTTT. The entire variable domain, with the rest obtained from reference TRBV25-1 and TRBJ2-2, is as follows: EADIYQTPRYLVIGTGKKITLECSQTMGHDKMYWYQQDPGMELHLIHYSYGVNSTEKGDLSSESTVSRIRTEHFPLTLESARPSHTSQYLCASSEPPGYTGGLFFGEGSRLTVL.

This chain connects TRBV12-3 or TRBV12-4 to TRBJ1-2, with D maybe TRBD1 (5 bases). Trimming pared 3 bases from V and 5 bases from J, leaving 10 bases between. The CDR3 is 13 amino acids. The CDR3 sequence is CASSFPGRYGYTF. For the CDR3, the DNA is TGTGCCAGCAGTTTCCCGGGACGGTATGGCTACACCTTC.

The genes are TRBV4-3 and TRBJ2-2; 10 bases agree with TRBD2. Looked up from germline, CDR1 is LGHNA and CDR2 is YSLEER. CDR3 length equals 18 residues. Germline trimming cut 0 bases from V and 4 bases from J; bases unmatched to any gene: 8. In nucleotides, the CDR3 is TGCGCCAGCAGCCAAGATGGGCTAGCGGGAGCGAGCACCGGGGAGCTGTTTTTT. Translation gives CASSQDGLAGASTGELFF.

Comment on this clonotype: The germline gene is not matched at one end of the junction; a read error may be the cause. The chain is built from TRBV4-3 and TRBJ2-5; TRBD2 matches 7 bases. Germline CDR1 LGHNA, CDR2 YSLEER. This CDR3 comprises 17 residues. The CDR3 nucleotides read TGCGCCAGCAGCCAAGGACCCGGGGACTACCCACAAGAGGCCCAGTACTTC. Translating gives CASSQGPGDYPQEAQYF.

A few counts support this clonotype. The V gene is TRBV27, the J gene TRBJ2-2; D is perhaps TRBD1 or TRBD2 (6 bases each). The germline V and J ends were trimmed by 5 bases and 3 bases, with 16 bases remaining between them. Germline values: CDR1 MNHEY, CDR2 SMNVEV (reference sequence). The CDR3 is 16 residues long. CDR3 nucleotide sequence: TGTGCCAGCAGTCCTATTTCGGGGGCACACACCGGGGAGCTGTTTTTT. It translates to CASSPISGAHTGELFF.

The V and J genes are TRBV5-1 and TRBJ2-3, with 7 bases lining up with TRBD2. CDR1 is SGHRS, CDR2 YFSETQ, per germline. J gave up 6 bases and V 7 bases, and 14 bases lay outside the gene matches. The CDR3 is made up of 15 amino acids. CDR3 amino acids: CASRLLSGMGDTQYF. CDR3 in DNA: TGCGCCAGCCGTCTATTAAGCGGGATGGGCGATACGCAGTATTTT.

The chain links TRBV29-1 to TRBJ2-1; D uncertain. From germline, CDR1 is SQVTM and CDR2 ANQGSEA. The V end was cut by 3 bases, the J end by 6 bases, with 12 bases between. The CDR3 contains 13 residues. The CDR3 sequence: CSVDLMDSNEQFF. CDR3 sequence (DNA): TGCAGCGTTGATTTAATGGATAGCAATGAGCAGTTCTTC.

For this clonotype: It may be a read error: a sequence one base away is much more abundant. The chain combines TRBV29-1 with TRBJ2-2; tentatively, D is TRBD2 (5 bases). This CDR3 is built from 13 residues. Per the germline V gene, CDR1 is SQVTM and CDR2 is ANQGSEA. CDR3 protein: CSVERENTGKLFF. In nucleotides, the CDR3 is TGCAGCGTTGAAAGGGAGAACACCGGGAAGCTGTTTTTT.

As to this clonotype: This may be a read error: a much more frequent sequence differs by one nucleotide. V and J are TRBV13 and TRBJ2-1; D not resolved. CDR1 PRHDT and CDR2 FYEKMQ come from the germline V gene (reference sequence). Between the trimmed V and J ends, which lost 7 bases and 15 bases, there was a span of 19 bases. The CDR3 sequence is 12 residues long. This CDR3 is CASNRGWPGSFF. Here the CDR3 DNA reads TGTGCCAGCAACAGAGGATGGCCCGGCTCGTTCTTC.

This clonotype has a handful of counts. The CDR3 region is CSARDHDRGYNQPQHF. The CDR3 DNA reads as TGCAGTGCTAGAGATCATGACAGGGGGTACAATCAGCCCCAGCATTTT. The chain carries TRBV20-1 and TRBJ1-5; 9 bases match TRBD1. Trimming at V came to 0 bases and at J to 3 bases, leaving 6 bases not matched to a gene. Germline-derived CDR1 and CDR2 are DFQATT and SNEGSKA (reference sequence). The CDR3 consists of 16 residues.

There are many counts of this clonotype. V gene TRBV7-9 combines with J gene TRBJ1-5; no firm D call. The CDR3 spans 12 residues. With 8 bases removed from V and 2 bases from J, the gap between germline ends came to 7 bases. Germline loops: CDR1 SEHNR, CDR2 FQNEAQ (reference sequence). CDR3 in DNA: TGTGCCAGCCGAGAGGGCAATCAGCCCCAGCATTTT. This codes for CASREGNQPQHF.